This TCR beta chain was retrieved from a study of shared clonotypes between healthy human individuals. Across the study: Three plates each covered CD4 naive and memory; CD8 naive two, CD8 memory one.

Over several immunoSEQ plates, each subset's genomic DNA was distributed in even portions. Assay: immunoSEQ multiplex PCR; the TCRdb copy retains only in-frame clones and omits some. The sample holds approximately 2.4 million clones, 90% to 96% seen once. V lost 6 bases to trimming and J lost 2 bases, with 11 bases between them. CDR1 and CDR2 from the germline V gene are MNHEY and SMNVEV (reference sequence). The CDR3 covers 15 residues. Sequenced input: naive CD4+ T cells sorted from blood. The sample's subset: CD45RA+ positively selected. The chain recombines TRBV27 with TRBJ2-6; tentatively, D is TRBD1 or TRBD2 (5 bases each). The TCR originated in a man between 18 and 35 years old in good health. CDR3 sequence: CASRGDHAGANVLTF. CDR3 nucleotide sequence: TGTGCCAGCAGGGGGGACCATGCTGGGGCCAACGTCCTGACTTTC.